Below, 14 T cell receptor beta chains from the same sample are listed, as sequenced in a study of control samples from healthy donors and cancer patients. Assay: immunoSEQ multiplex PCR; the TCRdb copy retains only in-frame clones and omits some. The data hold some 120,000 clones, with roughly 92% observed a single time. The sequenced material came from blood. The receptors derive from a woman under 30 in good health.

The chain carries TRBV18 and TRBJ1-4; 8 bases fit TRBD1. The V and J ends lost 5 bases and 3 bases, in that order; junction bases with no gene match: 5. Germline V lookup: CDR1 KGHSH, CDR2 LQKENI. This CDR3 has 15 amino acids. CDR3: CASSSGQGANEKLFF. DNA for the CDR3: TGTGCCAGCTCATCAGGACAGGGAGCTAATGAAAAACTGTTTTTT.

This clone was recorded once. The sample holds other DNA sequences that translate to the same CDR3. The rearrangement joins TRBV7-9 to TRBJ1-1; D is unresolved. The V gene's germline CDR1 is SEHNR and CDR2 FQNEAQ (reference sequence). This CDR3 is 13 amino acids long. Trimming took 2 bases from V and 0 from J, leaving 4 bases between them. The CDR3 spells CASSLSMNTEAFF. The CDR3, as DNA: TGTGCCAGCAGCTTATCCATGAACACTGAAGCTTTCTTT.

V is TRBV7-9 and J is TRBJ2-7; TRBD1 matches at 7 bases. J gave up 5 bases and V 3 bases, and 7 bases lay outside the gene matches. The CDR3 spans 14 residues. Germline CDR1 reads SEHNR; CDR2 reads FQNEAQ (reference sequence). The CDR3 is CASSFHRDSHEQYF. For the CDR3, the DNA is TGTGCCAGCAGCTTTCATCGGGACAGCCACGAGCAGTACTTC.

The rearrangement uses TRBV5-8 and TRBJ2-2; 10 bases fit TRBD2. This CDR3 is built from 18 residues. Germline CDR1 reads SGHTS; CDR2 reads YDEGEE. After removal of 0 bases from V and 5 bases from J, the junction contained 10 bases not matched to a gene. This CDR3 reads CASSLGKLAGGATGELFF. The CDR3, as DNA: TGTGCCAGCAGCTTGGGCAAATTAGCGGGAGGCGCTACCGGGGAGCTGTTTTTT.

The CDR3 bases are TGTGCCAGCAGCCGTTACAGGACGCAAAAGAACACTGAAGCTTTCTTT. This gives the protein CASSRYRTQKNTEAFF. The rearrangement joins TRBV5-6 to TRBJ1-1, with D possibly matching TRBD1 (5 bases). From germline, CDR1 is SGHDT and CDR2 YYEEEE. V gave up 4 bases and J gave up 1 base, with 17 bases separating them. The CDR3 sequence is 16 residues long. Using reference TRBV5-6 and TRBJ1-1 for the parts outside the CDR3, the full variable domain is DAGVTQSPTHLIKTRGQQVTLRCSPKSGHDTVSWYQQALGQGPQFIFQYYEEEERQRGNFPDRFSGHQFPNYSSELNVNALLLGDSALYLCASSRYRTQKNTEAFFGQGTRLTVV.

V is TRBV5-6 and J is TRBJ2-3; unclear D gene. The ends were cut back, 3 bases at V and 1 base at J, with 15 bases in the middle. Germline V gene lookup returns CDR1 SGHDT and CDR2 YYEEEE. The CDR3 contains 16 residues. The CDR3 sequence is CASSYTADMGTDTQYF. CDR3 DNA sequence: TGTGCCAGCAGCTACACCGCAGACATGGGCACAGATACGCAGTATTTT.

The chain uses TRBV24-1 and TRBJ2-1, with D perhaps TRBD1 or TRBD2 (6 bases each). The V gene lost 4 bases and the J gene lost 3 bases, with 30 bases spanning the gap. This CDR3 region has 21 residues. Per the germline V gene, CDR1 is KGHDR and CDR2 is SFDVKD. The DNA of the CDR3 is TGTGCCACCAGTGACCGCCCGGGGGCCGCAAGATATGGGGATTTCTACAATGAGCAGTTCTTC. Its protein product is CATSDRPGAARYGDFYNEQFF.

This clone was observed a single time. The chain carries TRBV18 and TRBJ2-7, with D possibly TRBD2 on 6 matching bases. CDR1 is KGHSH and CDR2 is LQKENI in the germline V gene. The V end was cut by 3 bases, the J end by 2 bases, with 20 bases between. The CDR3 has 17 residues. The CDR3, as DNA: TGTGCCAGCTCACCCCCAGGCGCTAGCGTCCTTCCCTACGAGCAGTACTTC. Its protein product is CASSPPGASVLPYEQYF.

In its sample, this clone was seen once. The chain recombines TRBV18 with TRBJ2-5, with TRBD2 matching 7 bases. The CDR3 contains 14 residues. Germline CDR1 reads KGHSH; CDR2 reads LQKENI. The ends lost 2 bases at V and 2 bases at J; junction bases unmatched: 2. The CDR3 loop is CASSPGGGQETQYF. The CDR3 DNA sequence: TGTGCCAGCTCACCAGGGGGGGGACAAGAGACCCAGTACTTC.

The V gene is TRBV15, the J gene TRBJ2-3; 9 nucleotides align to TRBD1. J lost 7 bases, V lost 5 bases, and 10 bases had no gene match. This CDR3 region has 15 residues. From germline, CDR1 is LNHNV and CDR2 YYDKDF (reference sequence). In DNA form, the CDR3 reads TGTGCCACCAGCGGGGACAGGGCACGTCTGAATACGCAGTATTTT. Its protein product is CATSGDRARLNTQYF.

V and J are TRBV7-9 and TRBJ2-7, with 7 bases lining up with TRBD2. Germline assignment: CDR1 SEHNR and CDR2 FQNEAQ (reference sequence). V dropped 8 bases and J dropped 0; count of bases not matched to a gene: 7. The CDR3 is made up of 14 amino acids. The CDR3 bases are TGTGCCAGCGGGGAGGGACTTAGCTCCTACGAGCAGTACTTC. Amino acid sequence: CASGEGLSSYEQYF. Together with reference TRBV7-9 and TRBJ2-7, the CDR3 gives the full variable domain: DTGVSQNPRHKITKRGQNVTFRCDPISEHNRLYWYRQTLGQGPEFLTYFQNEAQLEKSRLLSDRFSAERPKGSFSTLEIQRTEQGDSAMYLCASGEGLSSYEQYFGPGTRLTVT.

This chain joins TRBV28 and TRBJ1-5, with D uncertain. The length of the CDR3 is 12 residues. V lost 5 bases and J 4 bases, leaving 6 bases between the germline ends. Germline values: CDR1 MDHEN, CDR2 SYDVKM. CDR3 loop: CASSRLNQPQHF. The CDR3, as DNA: TGTGCCAGCAGTCGCCTGAATCAGCCCCAGCATTTT.

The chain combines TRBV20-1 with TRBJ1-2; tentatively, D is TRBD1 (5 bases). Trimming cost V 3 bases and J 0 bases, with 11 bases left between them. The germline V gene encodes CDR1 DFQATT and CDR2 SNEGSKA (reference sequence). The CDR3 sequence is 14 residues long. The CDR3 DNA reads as TGCAGTGCTAGTCCCGGGGGTGCTAACTATGGCTACACCTTC. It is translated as CSASPGGANYGYTF.

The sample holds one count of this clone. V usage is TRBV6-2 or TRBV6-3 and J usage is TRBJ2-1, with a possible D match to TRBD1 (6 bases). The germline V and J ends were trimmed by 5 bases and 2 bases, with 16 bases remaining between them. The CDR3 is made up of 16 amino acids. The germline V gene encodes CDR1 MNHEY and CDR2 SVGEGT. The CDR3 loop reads CASSHADRSTYNEQFF. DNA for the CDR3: TGTGCCAGCAGTCACGCCGACAGGTCTACCTACAATGAGCAGTTCTTC.